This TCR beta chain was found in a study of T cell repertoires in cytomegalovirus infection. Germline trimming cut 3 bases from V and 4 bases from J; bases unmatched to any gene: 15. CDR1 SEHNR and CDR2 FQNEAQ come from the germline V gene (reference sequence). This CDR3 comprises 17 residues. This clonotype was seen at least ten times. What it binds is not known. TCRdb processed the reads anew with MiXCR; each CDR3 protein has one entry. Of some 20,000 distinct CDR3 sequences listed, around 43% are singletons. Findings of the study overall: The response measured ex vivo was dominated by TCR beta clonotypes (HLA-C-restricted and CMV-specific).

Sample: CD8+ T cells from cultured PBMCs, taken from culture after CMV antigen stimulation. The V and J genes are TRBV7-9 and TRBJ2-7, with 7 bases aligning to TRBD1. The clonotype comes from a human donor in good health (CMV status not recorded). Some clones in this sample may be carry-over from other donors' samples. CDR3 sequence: CASSFEGQDKSPYEQYF. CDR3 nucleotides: TGTGCCAGCAGCTTTGAAGGACAGGATAAGAGTCCATACGAGCAGTACTTC.